This TCR beta chain appears in the sequencing data of a study of T cell clonality in common variable immunodeficiency. General study points: Compared with controls, CVID subjects had fewer shared TCRbeta clones. The cause of increased CVID clonality remains unclear without subpopulation sequencing. In common variable immunodeficiency, TCR beta chains reportedly carried fewer deletions and N-nucleotide insertions.

This CDR3 comprises 13 residues. The germline CDR1 and CDR2 sequences are SNHLY and FYNNEI. Caucasian heritage predominated among both patients and controls. Concerning this clone: Its antigen is currently unknown. The CDR3 extends 3 residues past the end of the read, so its final part is completed from the germline J gene.

This table comes from immunoSEQ multiplex PCR, and its TCRdb copy is limited to in-frame clones, with some not included. The sample yields 25,000 to 35,000 clones, without any singletons. Input material: peripheral blood mononuclear cells. The TCR originated in a person aged 18 to 70 in good health. The V and J genes are TRBV2 and TRBJ1-2; D might be TRBD1 (5 bases). CDR3 bases read: TGTGCCAGCACCCCAGGGTCGATGGATACC. Its protein is CASTPGSMDT. The CDR3 as a whole reads CASTPGSMDTYTF.